This is a list of T cell receptor beta chains from one sample in a study of response to subunit inactivated influenza vaccine. One entry per CDR3 protein results from TCRdb running MiXCR on the RT-PCR reads. Counted here are 610,000 or so distinct CDR3 sequences, 11% to 15% occurring once; the ten biggest clones make up around 10%. This specimen was PBMCs from blood, taken 11 to 12 days after vaccination. These receptors came from a man over 45 who received an inactivated influenza vaccine. Both conserved end residues are part of each CDR3. D genes are given only for firm matches. Clone size is given for some rows only: seen once, a few or many times, or a class if the clone is expanded.

many	.	TRBV21-1	TRBJ1-3	CASSVGTFSGNTIYF	TGTGCCAGCAGCGTAGGGACCTTCTCTGGAAACACCATATATTTT
many	.	TRBV20-1	TRBJ2-1	CSARRVYNEQFF	TGCAGTGCGCGGAGGGTTTACAATGAGCAGTTCTTC
few	TRBD1	TRBV20-1	TRBJ1-5	CSASRGQGADQPQHF	TGCAGTGCTAGCAGGGGTCAGGGGGCAGATCAGCCCCAGCATTTT
.	.	TRBV7-2	TRBJ2-3	CASSLERFSTDTQYF	TGTGCCAGCAGCTTAGAGAGGTTCAGCACAGATACGCAGTATTTT
few	.	TRBV7-2	TRBJ1-6	CASSPDSRLLHF	TGTGCCAGCAGCCCGGACAGCAGACTCCTCCACTTT
few	TRBD2	TRBV12-3/TRBV12-4	TRBJ2-5	CASRPSGGASETQYF	TGTGCCAGCAGACCGAGCGGGGGGGCCTCAGAGACCCAGTACTTC
.	TRBD2	TRBV18	TRBJ2-3	CASSPRLGGDTDTQYF	TGTGCCAGCTCACCACGGCTGGGGGGGGACACAGATACGCAGTATTTT
few	.	TRBV24-1	TRBJ2-2	CATSKGGELFF	TGTGCCACCAGCAAGGGCGGGGAGCTGTTTTTT
few	.	TRBV12-3/TRBV12-4	TRBJ1-5	CASSLLALNQPQHF	TGTGCCAGCAGTTTATTGGCTCTCAATCAGCCCCAGCATTTT
.	.	TRBV9	TRBJ2-7	CASSVGRDSYEQYF	TGTGCCAGCAGCGTAGGGCGTGACTCCTACGAGCAGTACTTC
.	TRBD1	TRBV5-1	TRBJ1-6	CASSWGGTGINSPLHF	TGCGCCAGCAGCTGGGGGGGGACAGGGATTAATTCACCCCTCCACTTT
few	TRBD1	TRBV7-9	TRBJ1-1	CASTRDRGQVTEAFF	TGTGCCAGCACCCGTGACAGGGGGCAGGTTACTGAAGCTTTCTTT
.	TRBD1	TRBV5-1	TRBJ1-2	CASSWMGQAGYTF	TGCGCCAGCAGCTGGATGGGACAGGCCGGCTACACCTTC
.	TRBD1	TRBV11-1	TRBJ2-6	CASSLAYRDRVSGANVLTF	TGTGCCAGCAGCTTAGCCTACCGGGACAGGGTCTCTGGGGCCAACGTCCTGACTTTC
.	TRBD1	TRBV4-3	TRBJ2-1	CASSHDRGHQFF	TGCGCCAGCAGCCATGACAGGGGGCATCAGTTCTTC
.	.	TRBV9	TRBJ2-1	CASSPEGNSYNEQFF	TGTGCCAGCAGCCCCGAGGGGAACTCCTACAATGAGCAGTTCTTC
few	.	TRBV2	TRBJ1-5	CASSRSGVDQPQHF	TGTGCCAGCAGTCGCTCAGGGGTTGATCAGCCCCAGCATTTT
.	.	TRBV12-3/TRBV12-4	TRBJ1-1	CASSLEGHTNTEAFF	TGTGCCAGCAGTTTGGAAGGACACACGAACACTGAAGCTTTCTTT
few	.	TRBV3-1	TRBJ2-6	CASSQGGITGANVLTF	TGTGCCAGCAGCCAAGGGGGGATTACTGGGGCCAACGTCCTGACTTTC
.	.	TRBV12-3/TRBV12-4	TRBJ2-7	CASSQDTNSYEQYF	TGTGCCAGCAGTCAGGACACAAACTCCTACGAGCAGTACTTC
.	TRBD2	TRBV6-1	TRBJ2-7	CASSKMWTSGKHEQYF	TGTGCCAGCAGTAAGATGTGGACTAGCGGGAAGCACGAGCAGTACTTC
.	TRBD1	TRBV20-1	TRBJ2-1	CSARRGQVYNEQFF	TGCAGTGCTAGGAGGGGGCAGGTCTACAATGAGCAGTTCTTC
few	TRBD1	TRBV5-1	TRBJ1-6	CASSFTGTGVDSPLHF	TGCGCCAGCAGCTTTACCGGGACAGGGGTTGATTCACCCCTCCACTTT
.	.	TRBV7-9	TRBJ2-1	CASRSVYNEQFF	TGTGCCTCCCGGTCCGTGTACAATGAGCAGTTCTTC
few	.	TRBV10-3	TRBJ2-6	CAISEPKLSGANVLTF	TGTGCCATCAGTGAGCCGAAGTTATCTGGGGCCAACGTCCTGACTTTC